This T cell receptor (beta chain) came from a study of blood T cell repertoires in COVID-19 (dated by TCRdb to 2018 to 2020). At the level of the whole study: Collaborator samples came from the United States, Italy and Spain and covered acute and convalescent phases of COVID-19. The dataset comprised deeply sampled blood TCRbeta repertoires from subjects exposed to, actively infected with, or recovered from COVID-19. Sample metadata almost always included a de-identified subject ID, COVID-19 status, age in years and sex. A freely available public database, intended as a resource for researchers studying the immune response to SARS-CoV-2, is where the repertoires were released. The samples were drawn from two sources: the first 160 participants of the ongoing ImmuneRACE study, and 1,254 subjects contributed by 6 global collaborators. The material from the prospective study consisted of cDNA or gDNA derived from T cells, B-cell-depleted T cells, or PBMCs. Where available, HLA class I and class II types were taken from metadata supplied by the sample provider and were not determined by assay-based typing. The investigation overall reported the following: Clinical and demographic metadata were provided uncurated, with the amount varying by source and participant.

Regarding this clone: The antigen it binds to is not known. One base away there is no much larger clone; base qualities are not given.

TCRbeta CDR3 regions were amplified from genomic DNA using the immunoSEQ Assay, a bias-controlled multiplex PCR. Concerning the study's data processing: Within the assay, amplification of reference gene primers was used to estimate how many nucleated cells each sample contained. To quantify the absolute abundance of each unique TCRbeta CDR3 rearrangement, sequence reads were collapsed and filtered. For each sample, productive Simpson clonality was calculated by taking the square root of Simpson's diversity index across productive rearrangements. The table was pulled from immuneACCESS by TCRdb, which kept in-frame rearrangements only. Such tables lose some clones; where checked, under half of the loss comes from unresolved V genes, and the rest has no known cause. V, J and clone size are those of that table, while D and trimming were read from the DNA. This sample gives 200,000 to 300,000 clones in total; 84% of them show up just once. Of the sample, about 2% falls within the top ten clones.

The V and J ends are trimmed by 4 bases and 9 bases, leaving 17 bases between them. Inclusive of the bounding cysteine and phenylalanine, the CDR3 is 15 residues long. Only the CDR3 region is kept as DNA, spanning 45 bases read in frame from base 1. CDR1 and CDR2 were assigned from the germline V gene as SGHRS and YFSETQ. Another Seattle source contributed samples from volunteer blood donors who had recovered from COVID-19. Whole blood was collected in K2EDTA tubes by collaborating institutions according to the institutions' own protocols. Collaborator samples were shipped for TCRbeta analysis as frozen whole blood, isolated PBMCs, or DNA extracted from either sample type.

This receptor was obtained from a man aged 35-49 years who had recovered from COVID-19. The V gene is TRBV5-1 and the J gene is TRBJ1-6; no D segment can be confidently identified. Sequencing used peripheral blood. CDR3 protein: CASSPDRRESSPLHF. The DNA sequence reads TGCGCCAGCAGCCCAGACCGGAGAGAGAGTTCACCCCTCCACTTT.